These 30 T cell receptor beta chains share one sample of origin, sequenced in a study of blood T cell repertoires in COVID-19. Some clones are missing from TCRdb's copy, which holds only in-frame ones; the method was immunoSEQ multiplex PCR. The table lists around 260,000 clones, roughly nine tenths of them singletons, with 2.2% in the top ten. Sequenced material: peripheral blood. Receptors were obtained from a woman younger than 45 with COVID-19, enrolled during active disease.

This clone came up a few times. This same CDR3 is encoded by further DNA sequences in the sample. The chain couples TRBV19 to TRBJ1-5, with D possibly matching TRBD1 (5 bases). This CDR3 has 13 amino acids. V dropped 5 bases and J dropped 4 bases, with 9 bases sitting between them. Per germline, CDR1 LNHDA and CDR2 SQIVND (reference sequence). CDR3 bases: TGTGCCAGTAGTCCCGACAGAAATCAGCCCCAGCATTTT. Its translation: CASSPDRNQPQHF.

The chain employs TRBV20-1 and TRBJ2-7; a weak D match, TRBD2 (6 bases). The CDR3 is 14 residues long. Germline assignment: CDR1 DFQATT and CDR2 SNEGSKA (reference sequence). Trimming left V 3 bases short and J 3 bases short, with 15 bases between. The CDR3 loop is CSASSSGELYEQYF. For the CDR3, the DNA is TGCAGTGCTAGTAGTAGCGGAGAACTCTACGAGCAGTACTTC.

The chain combines TRBV5-6 with TRBJ1-1; 8 nucleotides align to TRBD1. The V gene's germline CDR1 is SGHDT and CDR2 YYEEEE. This CDR3 comprises 14 residues. V shed 2 bases, J shed 2 bases, and the junction held 2 bases outside the gene matches. Here the CDR3 DNA reads TGTGCCAGCAGCTTCGCAGGGGGCAACACTGAAGCTTTCTTT. It encodes CASSFAGGNTEAFF.

This chain links TRBV19 with TRBJ1-1, with D maybe TRBD1 (5 bases). V lost 4 bases to trimming and J lost 6 bases, with 18 bases between them. The CDR3 runs 15 residues. Germline V gene lookup returns CDR1 LNHDA and CDR2 SQIVND (reference sequence). CDR3 coding DNA: TGTGCCAGTAGTACTTCCAGGGTTCTCTTGGCTGAAGCTTTCTTT. Its protein product is CASSTSRVLLAEAFF.

Comments on this clone: In the same sample, other DNA sequences code for this CDR3. V usage is TRBV7-3 and J usage is TRBJ2-1; weak D call: TRBD2 (6 bases). Trimming cost V 0 bases and J 4 bases, with 7 bases left between them. The CDR3 runs 14 residues. Germline CDR1 SGHTA, CDR2 FQGTGA. Here the CDR3 reads CASSLTGGYNEQFF. DNA for the CDR3: TGTGCCAGCAGCTTAACGGGGGGATACAATGAGCAGTTCTTC.

This chain links TRBV3-1 (or the pseudogene TRBV3-2) with TRBJ2-7; D perhaps matches TRBD1 (6 bases). Trimming stripped 1 base from V and 1 base from J, with 11 bases between. The CDR3 consists of 15 residues. CDR1 LGHDT and CDR2 YNNKEL come from the germline V gene (reference sequence). Here the CDR3 reads CASSQGRRGSYEQYF. The CDR3 DNA reads as TGTGCCAGCAGCCAAGGGCGCAGGGGATCCTACGAGCAGTACTTC.

The rearrangement uses TRBV6-5 and TRBJ2-7, with TRBD1 as a possible D gene (6 bases). The germline CDR1 and CDR2 sequences are MNHEY and SVGAGI. Trimming took off 4 bases at V and 4 bases at J, with 14 bases between the two ends. This CDR3 region has 14 residues. The CDR3 here is CASSLQGMVYEQYF. The CDR3 coding sequence is TGTGCCAGCAGTTTACAGGGTATGGTTTACGAGCAGTACTTC.

This clone appeared once. The chain couples TRBV27 to TRBJ2-7, with 7 bases fitting TRBD1. With 4 bases clipped from V and 0 bases from J, the junction kept 0 bases outside the gene matches. The CDR3 runs 13 residues. The germline gives CDR1 MNHEY, CDR2 SMNVEV (reference sequence). CDR3 in DNA: TGTGCCAGCAGTTCAGGGGGCTCCTACGAGCAGTACTTC. Protein: CASSSGGSYEQYF.

This clone was detected only once. The chain is built from TRBV6-6 and TRBJ1-2; D possibly corresponds to TRBD1 (5 bases). The germline CDR1 and CDR2 sequences are MNHNY and SVGAGI (reference sequence). This CDR3 contains 12 residues. V was shortened by 7 bases and J by 3 bases, with 9 bases between the two germline ends. CDR3 loop: CASTGADYGYTF. CDR3 nucleotide sequence: TGTGCCAGCACTGGGGCCGACTATGGCTACACCTTC.

J is TRBJ2-3 and V is TRBV10-2; D is ambiguous. From germline, CDR1 is WSHSY and CDR2 SAAADI. Between the trimmed V and J ends, which lost 2 bases and 9 bases, there was a span of 9 bases. The CDR3 has 12 residues. The CDR3, as DNA: TGCGCCAGCAGTGAGATTAGCCCAACGCAGTATTTT. It is translated as CASSEISPTQYF.

The gene calls are TRBV9 and TRBJ2-7, with D possibly being TRBD1 (5 bases). The ends were cut back, 4 bases at V and 2 bases at J, with 22 bases in the middle. The CDR3 length is 17 residues. CDR1 and CDR2 from the germline V gene are SGDLS and YYNGEE. This chain's CDR3 is CASSFPPDSANPYEQYF. CDR3 in DNA: TGTGCCAGCAGCTTTCCCCCTGACAGTGCCAACCCCTACGAGCAGTACTTC.

The chain couples TRBV5-6 to TRBJ1-2, with 11 bases lining up with TRBD1. Germline CDR1 and CDR2: SGHDT and YYEEEE. V dropped 5 bases and J dropped 6; count of bases not matched to a gene: 6. This CDR3 region has 14 residues. CDR3 DNA: TGTGCCAGCAGGAGTCCGGGACAGGGGGATGGCTACACCTTC. Its protein is CASRSPGQGDGYTF.

V usage is TRBV7-8 and J usage is TRBJ1-5; no clear D. The CDR3 loop spans 13 amino acids. The V gene's germline CDR1 is SGHVS and CDR2 FQNEAQ. V lost 5 bases and J lost 0, with 5 bases in between. Here the CDR3 reads CASSKHSNQPQHF. CDR3 sequence (DNA): TGTGCCAGCAGCAAGCATAGCAATCAGCCCCAGCATTTT.

This clone has more than one count but fewer than ten. The chain has TRBV9 and TRBJ2-7; the match to TRBD2 covers 9 bases. The CDR3 consists of 18 residues. Per germline, CDR1 SGDLS and CDR2 YYNGEE. J was trimmed by 7 bases and V by 0 bases; bases with no gene match: 17. The CDR3 DNA is TGTGCCAGCAGCGTAGGGCCTAGCGGGGCACACATATTGACAGAGCAGTACTTC. This sequence encodes CASSVGPSGAHILTEQYF.

There are a few counts of this clone. The J gene is TRBJ1-4, the V gene TRBV18; D not certain. The CDR3 has 13 amino acids. Between the trimmed V and J ends, which lost 3 bases and 7 bases, there was a span of 9 bases. Germline loops: CDR1 KGHSH, CDR2 LQKENI. CDR3 nucleotides: TGTGCCAGCTCACCGCCGGAGCGTGAAAAACTGTTTTTT. This gives the protein CASSPPEREKLFF.

This clone was seen only a few times. The rearrangement uses TRBV10-1 and TRBJ2-5; TRBD1 aligns across 10 bases. The CDR3 has 16 residues. Per the germline V gene, CDR1 is WNHNN and CDR2 is SYGVQD (reference sequence). Losses at the gene ends were 1 base for V and 3 bases for J; bases not matched to a gene: 5. Here the CDR3 reads CASSEFRDRGKETQYF. CDR3 in DNA: TGCGCCAGCAGTGAGTTCCGGGACAGGGGAAAAGAGACCCAGTACTTC.

V gene TRBV19 combines with J gene TRBJ1-1, with a tentative D call TRBD1 (6 bases). CDR3 length: 13 residues. The germline CDR1 and CDR2 sequences are LNHDA and SQIVND (reference sequence). The CDR3 is CGRIRGLNTEAFF. CDR3 nucleotides: TGTGGCAGAATAAGGGGGTTGAACACTGAAGCTTTCTTT.

The rearrangement uses TRBV4-1 and TRBJ1-4, with 8 bases identical to TRBD1. Germline CDR1 reads MGHRA; CDR2 reads YSYEKL. Trimming at V came to 3 bases and at J to 0 bases, leaving 6 bases not matched to a gene. The CDR3 runs to 17 residues. CDR3 sequence (DNA): TGCGCCAGCAGCCAGCGACAGGGGCTCACAACTAATGAAAAACTGTTTTTT. It encodes CASSQRQGLTTNEKLFF.

The rearrangement links TRBV3-1 (or the pseudogene TRBV3-2) to TRBJ2-2; D is unresolved. Germline loops: CDR1 LGHDT, CDR2 YNNKEL (reference sequence). Trimming left V 4 bases short and J 0 bases short, with 6 bases between. This CDR3 region has 14 residues. CDR3 residues: CASSPSPNTGELFF. Here the CDR3 DNA reads TGTGCCAGCAGCCCTTCCCCGAACACCGGGGAGCTGTTTTTT.

A few counts support this clone. The V call is TRBV27, the J call TRBJ1-5, with a weak D call TRBD1 (5 bases). Looked up from germline, CDR1 is MNHEY and CDR2 is SMNVEV (reference sequence). CDR3 length equals 17 residues. Trimming pared 4 bases from V and 0 bases from J, leaving 16 bases between. CDR3 in amino acids: CASSSGTGEYSNQPQHF. The CDR3 DNA reads as TGTGCCAGCAGTTCAGGGACGGGAGAATATAGCAATCAGCCCCAGCATTTT.

The chain joins TRBV7-9 to TRBJ1-2, with TRBD1 matching over 8 bases. The CDR3 is made up of 15 amino acids. With V trimmed by 4 bases and J by 2 bases, 6 bases remained unmatched. Germline CDR1 and CDR2: SEHNR and FQNEAQ (reference sequence). The CDR3 reads CASSSHWTGNYGYTF. CDR3 in DNA: TGTGCCAGCAGCTCGCATTGGACAGGGAACTATGGCTACACCTTC.

This chain links TRBV19 with TRBJ2-1, with D perhaps matching TRBD1 (5 bases). The CDR3 totals 16 residues. Deletions cut 3 bases from V and 0 bases from J, with 12 bases between. Germline CDR1 reads LNHDA; CDR2 reads SQIVND (reference sequence). This CDR3 is CASSMAGRSSYNEQFF. In nucleotides, the CDR3 is TGTGCCAGTAGTATGGCAGGGCGCAGCTCCTACAATGAGCAGTTCTTC. The entire variable domain, with the rest obtained from reference TRBV19 and TRBJ2-1, is as follows: DGGITQSPKYLFRKEGQNVTLSCEQNLNHDAMYWYRQDPGQGLRLIYYSQIVNDFQKGDIAEGYSVSREKKESFPLTVTSAQKNPTAFYLCASSMAGRSSYNEQFFGPGTRLTVL.

The rearrangement links TRBV27 to TRBJ2-7; unclear D gene. The CDR3 runs 13 residues. V was trimmed by 3 bases and J by 3 bases, leaving 9 bases between them. The germline CDR1 and CDR2 sequences are MNHEY and SMNVEV (reference sequence). The CDR3 DNA reads as TGTGCCAGCAGTTTCCCGCCCTACTACGAGCAGTACTTC. Amino acid sequence: CASSFPPYYEQYF.

The genes are TRBV21-1 and TRBJ2-7; TRBD2 reflects the table's D call only, with no check against the DNA. TRBV21-1 is a documented pseudogene. The CDR3 is 16 amino acids. The CDR3 nucleotides are TGTGCCAGCAGCTTACCTAGCGGGAGGGTCCCCTACGAGCAGTACTTC. Its protein product is CASSLPSGRVPYEQYF.

The chain employs TRBV6-6 and TRBJ1-1; no definite D call. The CDR3 is 14 amino acids. With 4 bases removed from V and 0 bases from J, the gap between germline ends came to 9 bases. CDR1 is MNHNY, CDR2 SVGAGI, per germline (reference sequence). The CDR3 DNA sequence: TGTGCCAGCAGTTCAAAAGACATGAACACTGAAGCTTTCTTT. It specifies CASSSKDMNTEAFF.

This chain links TRBV7-9 with TRBJ1-3; D remains unclear. Per germline, CDR1 SEHNR and CDR2 FQNEAQ (reference sequence). The CDR3 has 15 residues. Deletions cut 5 bases from V and 0 bases from J, with 11 bases between. The CDR3, as DNA: TGTGCCAGCAGCCCCACACGCAACTCTGGAAACACCATATATTTT. Translation gives CASSPTRNSGNTIYF.

The gene calls are TRBV19 and TRBJ1-5, with D possibly matching TRBD1 (6 bases). The CDR3 runs 15 residues. The V gene's germline CDR1 is LNHDA and CDR2 SQIVND (reference sequence). Deletions cut 7 bases from V and 1 base from J, with 14 bases between. Here the CDR3 DNA reads TGTGCCAGTACAGGGTCCGGACAGAGCAATCAGCCCCAGCATTTT. Translation: CASTGSGQSNQPQHF.

The chain recombines TRBV6-6 with TRBJ2-2; tentatively, D is TRBD1 (6 bases). Per the germline V gene, CDR1 is MNHNY and CDR2 is SVGAGI (reference sequence). The V end lost 4 bases, the J end lost 0 bases, and 12 bases lay between the germline ends. This CDR3 contains 16 residues. CDR3 sequence (DNA): TGTGCCAGCAGTTCCCCCGGGACACCGAACACCGGGGAGCTGTTTTTT. Translated: CASSSPGTPNTGELFF.

The chain joins TRBV19 to TRBJ1-1; D not certain. The germline V gene has CDR1 LNHDA and CDR2 SQIVND (reference sequence). Trimming stripped 3 bases from V and 4 bases from J, with 6 bases between. The length of the CDR3 is 12 residues. The CDR3 DNA reads TGTGCCAGTAGTATGACAAGCACTGAAGCTTTCTTT. It codes for CASSMTSTEAFF.

The chain employs TRBV7-9 and TRBJ2-7; 10 bases line up with TRBD2. The germline CDR1 and CDR2 sequences are SEHNR and FQNEAQ (reference sequence). The ends lost 1 base at V and 0 bases at J; junction bases unmatched: 6. The CDR3 is 17 residues long. The CDR3 loop reads CASSLVAGGSSSYEQYF. The DNA of the CDR3 is TGTGCCAGCAGCTTAGTAGCGGGAGGTTCCAGCTCCTACGAGCAGTACTTC.